One and the same sample provided the 28 T cell receptor beta chains below, sequenced in a study of T cell responses to AZD1222 COVID-19 vaccine. Assay: immunoSEQ multiplex PCR; the TCRdb copy retains only in-frame clones and omits some. The sample includes nearly 110,000 clones, around 90% of them seen just once. The specimen comprised peripheral blood, sampled 28 days after the second AZD1222 dose. The receptors shown here come from an adult who received the AZD1222 COVID-19 vaccine.

The rearrangement uses TRBV27 and TRBJ1-2; no firm D call. V lost 6 bases and J lost 8, with 13 bases in between. There are 12 residues in the CDR3. Germline CDR1 and CDR2: MNHEY and SMNVEV (reference sequence). DNA for the CDR3: TGTGCCAGCAGGAACCCGTCGCGGGGCTACACCTTC. It translates to CASRNPSRGYTF.

The chain is built from TRBV9 and TRBJ2-7; 10 nucleotides agree with TRBD2. CDR3 size: 16 residues. J gave up 0 bases and V 3 bases, and 6 bases lay outside the gene matches. Germline-derived CDR1 and CDR2 are SGDLS and YYNGEE. CDR3 nucleotides: TGTGCCAGCAGCGCAACTAGCGGGACCCACTCCTACGAGCAGTACTTC. This sequence encodes CASSATSGTHSYEQYF.

The chain has TRBV6-1 and TRBJ2-5, with D perhaps TRBD1 (6 bases). The germline V gene encodes CDR1 MNHNS and CDR2 SASEGT. This CDR3 region has 15 residues. V was cut by 3 bases and J by 5 bases, with 16 bases left in between. CDR3 protein: CASSDPGRGGETQYF. The CDR3 region has the DNA TGTGCCAGCAGTGATCCCGGTCGAGGGGGTGAGACCCAGTACTTC.

CDR3 in DNA: TGTGCCAGCCCGCGGGTATCCCCCCGGGTCTTGAACAATGAGCAGTTCTTC. The encoded protein is CASPRVSPRVLNNEQFF. The chain is built from TRBV11-2 and TRBJ2-1; maybe TRBD2 (5 bases). CDR3 length: 17 residues. Germline V lookup: CDR1 SGHAT, CDR2 FQNNGV. Trimming took 8 bases from V and 5 from J, leaving 25 bases between them.

The chain carries TRBV4-2 and TRBJ2-3; unclear D gene. Germline CDR1 LGHNA, CDR2 YNFKEQ. With 0 bases removed from V and 8 bases from J, the gap between germline ends came to 15 bases. The CDR3 has 15 amino acids. The CDR3 protein is CASSQEPSNESTQYF. As DNA, the CDR3 is TGTGCCAGCAGCCAAGAGCCTAGTAATGAAAGTACGCAGTATTTT.

This clone was counted a single time. The chain links TRBV11-2 to TRBJ1-5; possible D gene TRBD1, 5 bases. Trimming shortened V by 0 bases and J by 5 bases, and 11 bases separated the two germline ends. Per the germline V gene, CDR1 is SGHAT and CDR2 is FQNNGV. This CDR3 spans 15 amino acids. For the CDR3, the DNA is TGTGCCAGCAGCTTAGAATACAGGCATGATCAGCCCCAGCATTTT. Translation: CASSLEYRHDQPQHF. Complete variable domain (other parts from reference TRBV11-2 and TRBJ1-5): EAGVAQSPRYKIIEKRQSVAFWCNPISGHATLYWYQQILGQGPKLLIQFQNNGVVDDSQLPKDRFSAERLKGVDSTLKIQPAKLEDSAVYLCASSLEYRHDQPQHFGDGTRLSIL.

The chain uses TRBV6-6 and TRBJ2-4; 9 bases are shared with TRBD1. CDR1 and CDR2 from the germline V gene are MNHNY and SVGAGI (reference sequence). CDR3 length: 16 residues. V dropped 2 bases and J dropped 13; count of bases not matched to a gene: 15. CDR3 DNA: TGTGCCAGCAGTTACCCTCCCGGGACAGGGAGTTTCGGACAGTACTTC. Protein product: CASSYPPGTGSFGQYF.

V usage is TRBV7-2 and J usage is TRBJ2-7, with 9 bases fitting TRBD2. This CDR3 spans 14 amino acids. J gave up 6 bases and V 5 bases, and 8 bases lay outside the gene matches. CDR1 and CDR2 from the germline V gene are SGHTA and FQGNSA. CDR3 residues: CASSPRTSDPEQYF. The CDR3 DNA is TGTGCCAGCAGCCCGCGGACTAGCGATCCCGAGCAGTACTTC.

The chain is built from TRBV19 and TRBJ2-1, with D hard to call. V was shortened by 10 bases and J by 9 bases, with 19 bases between the two germline ends. This CDR3 spans 13 amino acids. Germline V lookup: CDR1 LNHDA, CDR2 SQIVND (reference sequence). The CDR3 region is CATLAVSDSEQFF. CDR3 DNA: TGTGCCACCCTGGCGGTGAGTGATAGTGAGCAGTTCTTC.

This chain links TRBV7-8 with TRBJ2-1; 15 bases are a match to TRBD2. CDR1 is SGHVS, CDR2 FQNEAQ, per germline. V dropped 5 bases and J dropped 5; count of bases not matched to a gene: 7. The CDR3 loop spans 17 amino acids. The CDR3 reads CASSPGTSGGKDNEQFF. CDR3 bases: TGTGCCAGCAGCCCGGGGACTAGCGGGGGGAAAGACAATGAGCAGTTCTTC.

The chain has TRBV24-1 and TRBJ1-2; D unresolved. Germline V CDR1 and CDR2: KGHDR, SFDVKD. V was trimmed by 4 bases and J by 4 bases, leaving 9 bases between them. This CDR3 contains 13 residues. In DNA form, the CDR3 reads TGTGCCACCAGTGAGGGTTTCTTCTATGGCTACACCTTC. As protein: CATSEGFFYGYTF.

The chain recombines TRBV19 with TRBJ2-2; a weak D match, TRBD2 (5 bases). Germline assignment: CDR1 LNHDA and CDR2 SQIVND (reference sequence). CDR3 length equals 16 residues. The V end lost 9 bases, the J end lost 3 bases, and 20 bases lay between the germline ends. This CDR3 reads CASLPSPGWDTGELFF. CDR3 coding DNA: TGTGCCAGCCTACCCTCGCCGGGGTGGGACACCGGGGAGCTGTTTTTT.

This sequence joins TRBV12-3 or TRBV12-4 and TRBJ2-4, with 7 bases lining up with TRBD1. The CDR3 length is 13 residues. Trimming cost V 7 bases and J 7 bases; bases outside gene matches: 7. For the CDR3, the DNA is TGTGCCAGCACCCGAGACAGGGATAACATTCAGTACTTC. Amino acid sequence: CASTRDRDNIQYF.

The chain is built from TRBV6-8 and TRBJ1-2; 7 nucleotides align to TRBD1. The CDR3 sequence is 14 residues long. The trim removed 6 bases at V and 5 bases at J, leaving 9 bases unmatched. The germline CDR1 and CDR2 sequences are MNHGY and SAAAGT. In nucleotides, the CDR3 is TGTGCCAGCAGCCCTCCGGGACAGCAATATGGCTACACCTTC. Its protein product is CASSPPGQQYGYTF.

The J gene is TRBJ2-7, the V gene TRBV3-1 (or the pseudogene TRBV3-2); 8 bases match TRBD2. Per the germline V gene, CDR1 is LGHDT and CDR2 is YNNKEL (reference sequence). The CDR3 covers 14 residues. With 6 bases clipped from V and 2 bases from J, the junction kept 6 bases outside the gene matches. DNA of the CDR3: TGTGCCAGCAGTAGAGCGGGAGTAACCTACGAGCAGTACTTC. Protein: CASSRAGVTYEQYF.

The V call is TRBV5-4, the J call TRBJ2-2; 7 bases are a match to TRBD1. The CDR3 length is 13 residues. V lost 4 bases to trimming and J lost 4 bases; unmatched junction nucleotides: 1. CDR1 SGHNT and CDR2 YYREEE come from the germline V gene (reference sequence). Here the CDR3 reads CASSRDSTGELFF. CDR3 sequence (DNA): TGTGCCAGCAGCCGGGACAGCACCGGGGAGCTGTTTTTT.

This chain joins TRBV28 and TRBJ2-7; the match to TRBD2 covers 7 bases. With V trimmed by 5 bases and J by 0 bases, 4 bases remained unmatched. The CDR3 extends over 14 amino acids. Germline CDR1 and CDR2: MDHEN and SYDVKM. For the CDR3, the DNA is TGTGCCAGCAGTGGGAGGGCGAGCTCCTACGAGCAGTACTTC. This codes for CASSGRASSYEQYF.

The chain uses TRBV11-2 and TRBJ2-5; D gene ambiguous. Germline values: CDR1 SGHAT, CDR2 FQNNGV. Trimming removed 5 bases at V and 2 bases at J, with 12 bases between. This CDR3 region has 14 residues. CDR3 residues: CASSLRRSQETQYF. Written as DNA, the CDR3 is TGTGCCAGCAGCCTTCGACGCAGTCAAGAGACCCAGTACTTC. The complete variable domain, with remaining parts taken from reference TRBV11-2 and TRBJ2-5, reads EAGVAQSPRYKIIEKRQSVAFWCNPISGHATLYWYQQILGQGPKLLIQFQNNGVVDDSQLPKDRFSAERLKGVDSTLKIQPAKLEDSAVYLCASSLRRSQETQYFGPGTRLLVL.

To note about this clone: The identical CDR3 is also encoded by other nucleotide sequences in the sample. This rearrangement joins TRBV30 to TRBJ2-2; D is undetermined. Trimming removed 3 bases from V and 3 bases from J, with 2 bases in between. CDR1 GTSNPN and CDR2 SVGIG come from the germline V gene (reference sequence). The CDR3 consists of 11 residues. CDR3 sequence reads: CAWSYTGELFF. The CDR3 DNA reads TGTGCCTGGAGCTACACCGGGGAGCTGTTTTTT.

The chain joins TRBV21-1 to TRBJ1-1; the listed D gene, TRBD1, was not tested against the DNA. TRBV21-1 is a pseudogene. The CDR3 has 14 residues. CDR3 DNA: TGTGCCACCGGAGGACAGAAAATGAACACTGAAGCTTTCTTT. It translates to CATGGQKMNTEAFF.

The chain carries TRBV5-1 and TRBJ1-6; the D gene is possibly TRBD1 (6 bases). The CDR3 covers 15 residues. Germline assignment: CDR1 SGHRS and CDR2 YFSETQ. Trimming pared 0 bases from V and 7 bases from J, leaving 11 bases between. As DNA, the CDR3 is TGCGCCAGCAGCTTGGGGGGGGCTGAGAATTCACCCCTCCACTTT. It yields the protein CASSLGGAENSPLHF.

The genes are TRBV11-2 and TRBJ1-4, with no clear D. Trimming left V 8 bases short and J 8 bases short, with 15 bases between. The CDR3 loop spans 13 amino acids. Germline V lookup: CDR1 SGHAT, CDR2 FQNNGV. This CDR3 is CASGAQSEEKLFF. The CDR3, as DNA: TGTGCCAGCGGTGCCCAGTCGGAAGAAAAACTGTTTTTT.

A few counts support this clone. The chain carries TRBV9 and TRBJ2-2; D is uncertain. Trimming removed 0 bases from V and 4 bases from J, with 10 bases in between. Looked up from germline, CDR1 is SGDLS and CDR2 is YYNGEE. This CDR3 comprises 15 residues. CDR3 protein: CASSVGRTATGELFF. CDR3 nucleotides: TGTGCCAGCAGCGTAGGAAGGACCGCCACCGGGGAGCTGTTTTTT.

This chain joins TRBV2 and TRBJ1-5, with D possibly TRBD1 on 5 matching bases. V was pared by 5 bases and J by 2 bases, with 10 bases between. CDR3 length: 14 amino acids. CDR1 is SNHLY, CDR2 FYNNEI, per germline. The CDR3 nucleotides read TGTGCCAGCAGTCAAGAGGGACGCAATCAGCCCCAGCATTTT. Translated, it gives CASSQEGRNQPQHF.

The chain joins TRBV3-1 (or the pseudogene TRBV3-2) to TRBJ1-4, with 7 bases lining up with TRBD1. V dropped 5 bases and J dropped 6; count of bases not matched to a gene: 12. The CDR3 covers 16 residues. The germline gives CDR1 LGHDT, CDR2 YNNKEL (reference sequence). The CDR3 sequence is CASSDRQGTGDEKLFF. The DNA of the CDR3 is TGTGCCAGCAGCGACCGACAGGGAACGGGGGATGAAAAACTGTTTTTT.

The chain is built from TRBV4-1 and TRBJ1-2, with D maybe TRBD1 (6 bases). CDR1 MGHRA and CDR2 YSYEKL come from the germline V gene. Deletions cut 0 bases from V and 2 bases from J, with 10 bases between. This CDR3 has 15 residues. CDR3 sequence (DNA): TGCGCCAGCAGCCAAGAGGGCAGGGGAAACTATGGCTACACCTTC. It codes for CASSQEGRGNYGYTF.

The chain is built from TRBV4-1 and TRBJ1-2, with D unresolved. Trimming cost V 1 base and J 0 bases, with 6 bases left between them. Germline CDR1 MGHRA, CDR2 YSYEKL. CDR3 length: 14 amino acids. DNA for the CDR3: TGCGCCAGCAGCCAAGTGCATACTAACTATGGCTACACCTTC. Its translation: CASSQVHTNYGYTF.

The V gene is TRBV10-3, the J gene TRBJ2-1; a possible D gene is TRBD2 (6 bases). V lost 6 bases to trimming and J lost 6 bases, with 24 bases between them. CDR1 is ENHRY and CDR2 is SYGVKD in the germline V gene. This CDR3 is built from 17 residues. The CDR3 DNA is TGTGCCATCAGCGCTCTCGGGTTCCGGGACTTTCTCAATGAGCAGTTCTTC. Its protein product is CAISALGFRDFLNEQFF.